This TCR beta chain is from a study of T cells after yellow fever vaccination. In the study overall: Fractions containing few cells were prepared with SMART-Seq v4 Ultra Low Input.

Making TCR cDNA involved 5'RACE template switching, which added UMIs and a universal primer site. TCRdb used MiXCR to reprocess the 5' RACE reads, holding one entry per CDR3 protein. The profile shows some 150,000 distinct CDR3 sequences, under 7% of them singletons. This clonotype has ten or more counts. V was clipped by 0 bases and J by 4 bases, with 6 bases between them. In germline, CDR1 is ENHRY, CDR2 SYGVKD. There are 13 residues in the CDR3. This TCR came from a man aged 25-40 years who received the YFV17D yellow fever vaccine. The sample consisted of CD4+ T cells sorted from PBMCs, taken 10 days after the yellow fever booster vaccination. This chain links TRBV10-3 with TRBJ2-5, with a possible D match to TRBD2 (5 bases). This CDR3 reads CAISESSGETQYF. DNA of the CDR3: TGTGCCATCAGTGAGTCAAGCGGAGAGACCCAGTACTTC.